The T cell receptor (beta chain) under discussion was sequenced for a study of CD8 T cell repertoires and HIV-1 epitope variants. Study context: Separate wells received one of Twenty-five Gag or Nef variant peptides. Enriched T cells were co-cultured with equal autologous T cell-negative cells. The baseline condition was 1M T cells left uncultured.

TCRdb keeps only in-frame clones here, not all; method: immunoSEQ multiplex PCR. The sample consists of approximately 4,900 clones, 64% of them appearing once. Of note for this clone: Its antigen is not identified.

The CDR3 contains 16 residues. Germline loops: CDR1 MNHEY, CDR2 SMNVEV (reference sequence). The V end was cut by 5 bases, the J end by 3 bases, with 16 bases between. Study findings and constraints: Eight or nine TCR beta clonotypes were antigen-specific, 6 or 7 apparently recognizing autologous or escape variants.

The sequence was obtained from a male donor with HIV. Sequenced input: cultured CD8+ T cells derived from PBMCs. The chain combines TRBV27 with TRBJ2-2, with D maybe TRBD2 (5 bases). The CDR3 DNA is TGTGCCAGCAGTCATGGACTTTCAGCCTACACCGGGGAGCTGTTTTTT. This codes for CASSHGLSAYTGELFF.